Listed below are T cell receptor beta chains from one sample, sequenced in a study of T cell responses to AZD1222 COVID-19 vaccine. The protocol was immunoSEQ multiplex PCR, while the TCRdb copy is restricted to in-frame clones and leaves out a portion. The table has roughly 65,000 clones, around four fifths seen once. The sample here was peripheral blood, taken 28 days after the second AZD1222 dose. Source of these receptors: an adult who received the AZD1222 COVID-19 vaccine. The conserved cysteine and the conserved F or W are not part of the CDR3 here. D genes are given only for firm matches. Expanded clones are given a class, and other clones once, few, many or no size at all.

D gene,clone size,J gene,V gene,CDR3 length,CDR3 protein
TRBD2,.,TRBJ2-1,TRBV3-1/TRBV3-2,13,ASSPRLAANNEQF
.,.,TRBJ1-2,TRBV10-3,11,AISEKDSYGYT
.,once,TRBJ1-2,TRBV25-1,11,ASRTPSGDGYT
TRBD2,.,TRBJ2-6,TRBV5-1,16,ASSLGWGGGSGANVLT
TRBD2,few,TRBJ2-2,TRBV5-1,12,ASSFRLAREELF
.,.,TRBJ1-6,TRBV19,16,ASIPLGQGQIYNSPLH
.,.,TRBJ2-2,TRBV6-2/TRBV6-3,12,ASSLEEWVGELF
.,few,TRBJ2-7,TRBV6-2/TRBV6-3,13,ASSVPGTPPYEQY
TRBD1,.,TRBJ1-3,TRBV10-2,12,ASSEAGGGDTIY
.,.,TRBJ2-3,TRBV9,11,ASTSTPTDTQY
TRBD1,.,TRBJ1-5,TRBV6-1,15,ASSVLGWGQGNQPQH
TRBD1,.,TRBJ2-7,TRBV10-3,10,AIRQGADEQY
TRBD2,.,TRBJ2-7,TRBV10-1,10,ASSETSGKQY
.,.,TRBJ1-2,TRBV19,10,ASSWSRYGYT
.,once,TRBJ1-3,TRBV14,14,ASSQVLSAKGNTIY
.,.,TRBJ1-3,TRBV6-1,15,ASSEDPPSSVGNTIY
.,.,TRBJ1-5,TRBV21-1,14,ASSKGGGGFWWPQH
TRBD1,.,TRBJ2-7,TRBV6-5,12,ASRKQGSPYEQY
.,.,TRBJ1-2,TRBV5-1,12,ASSLYGANYGYT
TRBD1,once,TRBJ1-2,TRBV5-1,12,ASSPRTGGEGYT
TRBD1,once,TRBJ2-3,TRBV5-1,13,ASSSVPGQGDTQY
.,.,TRBJ1-4,TRBV9,14,ASSPLGVTTNEKLF
.,few,TRBJ1-1,TRBV20-1,9,SVPTGTGAF
.,.,TRBJ1-6,TRBV5-1,19,ASSLGNRGQFRVDYNSPLH
TRBD1,.,TRBJ2-7,TRBV7-9,11,ASSGQGAYEQY
TRBD2,few,TRBJ2-1,TRBV3-1/TRBV3-2,16,ASSQAWGLAGGYNEQF
.,.,TRBJ1-4,TRBV4-1,12,ASSQVRQNEKLF
TRBD2,.,TRBJ2-7,TRBV2,12,ASSAGLAPLEQY
TRBD1,many,TRBJ1-2,TRBV28,11,ASSPNRGYGYT
.,once,TRBJ1-6,TRBV7-3,12,ASSFHRDGSPLH
.,.,TRBJ1-2,TRBV6-6,12,ASTDSGPNYGYT
.,.,TRBJ2-7,TRBV27,14,ASSLLGGDGVEEQY
.,once,TRBJ2-4,TRBV18,11,ASSPGLDNIQY
TRBD2,.,TRBJ2-5,TRBV5-4,13,ASSSGTSGRETQY
.,.,TRBJ1-5,TRBV6-1,13,ASSEAGGEYQPQH
.,.,TRBJ2-1,TRBV9,9,ASSVEREQF
.,.,TRBJ1-1,TRBV27,12,ASSTSGYKTEAF